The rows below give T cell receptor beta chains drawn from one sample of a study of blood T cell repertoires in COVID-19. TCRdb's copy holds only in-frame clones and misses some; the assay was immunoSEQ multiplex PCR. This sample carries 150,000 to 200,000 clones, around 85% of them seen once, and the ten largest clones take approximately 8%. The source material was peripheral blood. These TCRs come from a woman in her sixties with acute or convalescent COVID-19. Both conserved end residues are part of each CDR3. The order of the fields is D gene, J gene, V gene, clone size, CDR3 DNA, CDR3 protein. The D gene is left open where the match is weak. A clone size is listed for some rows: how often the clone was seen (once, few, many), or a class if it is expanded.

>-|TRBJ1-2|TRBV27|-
TGTGCCAGCAGTTTATCGGGGGGTTATGGCTACACCTTC
CASSLSGGYGYTF
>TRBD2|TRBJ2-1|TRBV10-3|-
TGTGCCATCCGCAATAGCGGGATCTCCTACAATGAGCAGTTCTTC
CAIRNSGISYNEQFF
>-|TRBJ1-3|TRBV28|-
TGTGCCAGCATCGATGCCAGCTCTGGAAACACCATATATTTT
CASIDASSGNTIYF
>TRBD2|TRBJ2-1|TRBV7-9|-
TGTGCCAGCAGCCCCCCACTAGCGTCAAACTACAATGAGCAGTTCTTC
CASSPPLASNYNEQFF
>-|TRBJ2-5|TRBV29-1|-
TGCAGCGCCCGGGACACCCCCCAAGAGACCCAGTACTTC
CSARDTPQETQYF
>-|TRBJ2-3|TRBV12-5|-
TGTGCTAGTGGTTTGGTAGTACACCGTTATGCGCAGTATTTT
CASGLVVHRYAQYF
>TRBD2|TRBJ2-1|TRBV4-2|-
TGTGCCAGCAGCCAAGACGTCTCGGGAGGTGAGCAGTTCTTC
CASSQDVSGGEQFF
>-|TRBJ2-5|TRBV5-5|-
TGTGCCAGCAGCTTGATGGCAGTACAAGAGACCCAGTACTTC
CASSLMAVQETQYF
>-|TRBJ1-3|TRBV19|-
TGTGCCAGTAGTCGGGCCACAGGGTTGTGGGGAAACACCATATATTTT
CASSRATGLWGNTIYF
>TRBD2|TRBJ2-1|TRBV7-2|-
TGTGCCAGCAGCTTACTAGCGGGAGCCGGCAATGAGCAGTTCTTC
CASSLLAGAGNEQFF
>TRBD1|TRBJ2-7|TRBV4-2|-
TGTGCCAGCAGCCAAGAGGGTGGACAGGGTTACTACGAGCAGTACTTC
CASSQEGGQGYYEQYF
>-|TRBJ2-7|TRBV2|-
TGTGCCAGCAGTGACGGGGGAAGATGGAACGAGCAGTACTTC
CASSDGGRWNEQYF
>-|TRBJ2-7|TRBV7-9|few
TGTGCCAGCAGCCCTTTGATAGGGGGTAGCTCCTACGAGCAGTACTTC
CASSPLIGGSSYEQYF
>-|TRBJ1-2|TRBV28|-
TGTGCCACTTGGGGAGGGCTTGCACAACATGGCTACACCTTC
CATWGGLAQHGYTF
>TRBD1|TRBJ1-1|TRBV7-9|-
TGTGCCAGCAGCTCCATGACAGGGGGCACTGAAGCTTTCTTT
CASSSMTGGTEAFF
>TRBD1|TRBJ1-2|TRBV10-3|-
TGTGCCATCTGGACAGGTCAAAATGGCTACACCTTC
CAIWTGQNGYTF
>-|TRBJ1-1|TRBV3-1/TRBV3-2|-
TGTGCCAGCAGCCAAGTCCCACAGGGTTTAGAAGCTTTCTTT
CASSQVPQGLEAFF
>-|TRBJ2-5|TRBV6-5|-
TGTGCCAGCAGTTACGAGGGTTCACAAGAGACCCAGTACTTC
CASSYEGSQETQYF
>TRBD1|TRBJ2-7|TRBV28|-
TGTGCCACGCACCGGGACAGGAGGGCCGAGCAGTACTTC
CATHRDRRAEQYF
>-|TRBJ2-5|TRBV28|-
TGTGCCAGCAGTCCCCTTCGGGACGGGAGTTGGGTATCAGAGACCCAGTACTTC
CASSPLRDGSWVSETQYF
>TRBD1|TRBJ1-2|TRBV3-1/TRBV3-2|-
TGTGCCAGCAGCCAACGGGACAGGTCCCTTACGAACTATGGCTACACCTTC
CASSQRDRSLTNYGYTF
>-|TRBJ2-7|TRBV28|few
TGTGCCAGCAGCACGTTTACTACCTACGAGCAGTACTTC
CASSTFTTYEQYF
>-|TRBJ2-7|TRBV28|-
TGTGCCAGCAACTCAGACAGCTCCTACGAGCAGTACTTC
CASNSDSSYEQYF
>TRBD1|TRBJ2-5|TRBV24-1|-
TGTGCCACCAGTGATCTACGACAGGGGGACGAGACCCAGTACTTC
CATSDLRQGDETQYF
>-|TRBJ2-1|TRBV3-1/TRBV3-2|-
TGTGCCAGCAGCCCGACAGGTTTGTCCTACAATGAGCAGTTCTTC
CASSPTGLSYNEQFF
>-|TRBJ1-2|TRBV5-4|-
TGTGCCAACTCGATGTCTGGGCGTGGCTACACCTTC
CANSMSGRGYTF
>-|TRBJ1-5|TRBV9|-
TGTGCCAGCAGCGCAGAGCCCGGGAATCAGCCCCAGCATTTT
CASSAEPGNQPQHF
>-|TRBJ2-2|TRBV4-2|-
TGTGCCAGCAGCCAAGATCCCCAGGGGATTGCCTACACCGGGGAGCTGTTTTTT
CASSQDPQGIAYTGELFF
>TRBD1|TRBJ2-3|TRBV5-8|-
TGTGCCAGCAGCCCGGCCCATCAGTCAGGGGGCCTGGCAGATACGCAGTATTTT
CASSPAHQSGGLADTQYF
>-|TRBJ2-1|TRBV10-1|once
TGCGCCAGCAGTGAGTCTCCCAGGGCCTACAATGAGCAGTTCTTC
CASSESPRAYNEQFF
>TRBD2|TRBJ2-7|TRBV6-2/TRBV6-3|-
TGTGCCAGCAGTTACTCGACGGTGCTAGCGGGTGACTACGAGCAGTACTTC
CASSYSTVLAGDYEQYF